This TCR beta chain derives from a study of T cell responses to AZD1222 COVID-19 vaccine. Overall study: Pooling was applied to second doses at about 4 or about 12 weeks.

Here immunoSEQ multiplex PCR was the method, and the copy in TCRdb shows in-frame clones only, minus some. The sample includes about 120,000 clones, about 90% of them seen just once. CDR1 and CDR2 (germline): SGHAT, FQNNGV. The V gene lost 5 bases and the J gene lost 6 bases, with 14 bases spanning the gap. The CDR3 is 14 amino acids. The specimen comprised peripheral blood, sampled on day 0 of AZD1222 vaccination. This receptor was obtained from an adult in good health. V gene TRBV11-2 combines with J gene TRBJ1-3; D perhaps matches TRBD1 (5 bases). CDR3 in amino acids: CASSSRRQINTIYF. For the CDR3, the DNA is TGTGCCAGCAGCAGCCGCCGACAGATAAACACCATATATTTT.